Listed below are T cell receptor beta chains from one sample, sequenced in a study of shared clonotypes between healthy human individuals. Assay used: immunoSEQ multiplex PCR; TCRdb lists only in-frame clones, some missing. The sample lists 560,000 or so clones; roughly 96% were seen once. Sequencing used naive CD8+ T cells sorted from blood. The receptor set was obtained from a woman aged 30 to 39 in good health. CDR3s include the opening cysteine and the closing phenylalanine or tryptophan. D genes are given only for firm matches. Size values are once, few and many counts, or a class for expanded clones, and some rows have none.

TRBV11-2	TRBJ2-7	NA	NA	TGCGCCAGCAGCTCGTCGAGGTTATACGAGCAGTACTTC	CASSSSRLYEQYF
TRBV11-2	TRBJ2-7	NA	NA	TGTGCCAGCAGCTTAGCGTCAGGAGTAATCTACGAGCAGTACTTC	CASSLASGVIYEQYF
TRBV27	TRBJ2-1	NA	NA	TGTGCCAGCAGTTTGGGGCTCCCCCCCAATGAGCAGTTCTTC	CASSLGLPPNEQFF
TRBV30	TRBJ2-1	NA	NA	TGTGCCTGGAGTCCGTCCGCGGATGAGCAGTTCTTC	CAWSPSADEQFF
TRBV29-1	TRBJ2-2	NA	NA	TGCAGCGTCTTGAACACCGGGGAGCTGTTTTTT	CSVLNTGELFF
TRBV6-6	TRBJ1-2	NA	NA	TGTGCCAGCAGTTACTCCGGGTTAGACGCCTATGGCTACACCTTC	CASSYSGLDAYGYTF
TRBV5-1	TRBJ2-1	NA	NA	TGCGCCAGCAGCCCAGGACCCCAAAAGTTCTTC	CASSPGPQKFF
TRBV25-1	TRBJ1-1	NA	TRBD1	TGTGCCAGCAGTCCCAACAGGGGGAACACTGAAGCTTTCTTT	CASSPNRGNTEAFF
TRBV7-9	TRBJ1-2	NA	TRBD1	TGTGCCAGCGGGGACAGGGAGGATGGCTACACCTTC	CASGDREDGYTF
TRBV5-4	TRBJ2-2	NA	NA	TGTGCCAGCACCCTACCAGGGAACACCGGGGAGCTGTTTTTT	CASTLPGNTGELFF
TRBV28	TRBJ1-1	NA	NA	TGTGCCAGCAGTGCGCCGTACACCACATTAGAAGCTTTCTTT	CASSAPYTTLEAFF
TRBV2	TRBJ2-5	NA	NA	TGTGCCAGCAGGCCCGGCGATAGATCCCAAGAGACCCAGTACTTC	CASRPGDRSQETQYF
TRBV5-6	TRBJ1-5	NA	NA	TGTGCCAGCAGCTTGGGCAGTTGGGGTCAGCCCCAGCATTTT	CASSLGSWGQPQHF
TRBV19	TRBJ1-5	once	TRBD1	TGTGCCAGTAGTATAGATCGGGACAGCGATCAGCCCCAGCATTTT	CASSIDRDSDQPQHF
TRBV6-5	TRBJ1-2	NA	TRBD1	TGTGCCAGCAGTTACGGGGACAGTAACTATGGCTACACCTTC	CASSYGDSNYGYTF
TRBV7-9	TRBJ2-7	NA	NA	TGTGCCAGCAGCTTAGGCAGCCCCGAGCAGTACTTC	CASSLGSPEQYF
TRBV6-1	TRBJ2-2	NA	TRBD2	TGTGCCAGCAGTGGACTAGCGGGAGCTCCGGACACCGGGGAGCTGTTTTTT	CASSGLAGAPDTGELFF
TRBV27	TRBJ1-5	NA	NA	TGTGCCAGCAGCTTTGGGGCCAATCAGCCCCAGCATTTT	CASSFGANQPQHF
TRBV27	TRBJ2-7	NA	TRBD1	TGTGCCAGCAGCCCGGGACAGGTCTACGAGCAGTACTTC	CASSPGQVYEQYF
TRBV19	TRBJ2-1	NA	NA	TGTGCCAGTAGTATAGAATCGGCGGGACGGTGGAATGAGCAGTTCTTC	CASSIESAGRWNEQFF
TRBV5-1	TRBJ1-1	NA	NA	TGCGCCAGCAGCTTTAGGGGAGGACGGGGCGTTAACACTGAAGCTTTCTTT	CASSFRGGRGVNTEAFF
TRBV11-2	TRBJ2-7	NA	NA	TGTGCCAGCAGCTTAGCAGGGTTTTACGAGCAGTACTTC	CASSLAGFYEQYF
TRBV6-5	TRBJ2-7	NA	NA	TGTGCCAGCACATCCGGGGGGCACGAGCAGTACTTC	CASTSGGHEQYF
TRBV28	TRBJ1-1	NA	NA	TGTGCCAGCAGTTTTACCGGTGAGGGGAGGAACACTGAAGCTTTCTTT	CASSFTGEGRNTEAFF
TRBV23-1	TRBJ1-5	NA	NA	TGCGCCAGCAACTATCTTATCGGGGTTAATCAGCCCCAGCATTTT	CASNYLIGVNQPQHF
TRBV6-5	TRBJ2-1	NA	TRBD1	TGTGCCAGCAGTCGACAGGGTTCCTACAATGAGCAGTTCTTC	CASSRQGSYNEQFF
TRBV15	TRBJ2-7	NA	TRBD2	TGTGCCACCAGCTACCCCCCCGCTAGCGGGATTTACGAGCAGTACTTC	CATSYPPASGIYEQYF
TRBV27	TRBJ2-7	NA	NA	TGTGCCAGCAGTTTGCTCGGGAGTCTCGACGAGCAGTACTTC	CASSLLGSLDEQYF
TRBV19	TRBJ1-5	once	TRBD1	TGTGCCAGTAGTCCGGGACAGGGGATACAGCCCCAGCATTTT	CASSPGQGIQPQHF
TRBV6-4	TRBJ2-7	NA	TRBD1	TGTGCCAGCAGTGACAGCGGGACAGGGGACGGTAGGAGCTCCTACGAGCAGTACTTC	CASSDSGTGDGRSSYEQYF
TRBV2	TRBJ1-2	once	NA	TGTGCCAGCAGTGAAATAGGGCAGGGAGTTAGTTATGGCTACACCTTC	CASSEIGQGVSYGYTF
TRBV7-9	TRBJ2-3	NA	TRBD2	TGTGCCAGCAGCTTAGGGCTAGCGGGAGACGCAGATACGCAGTATTTT	CASSLGLAGDADTQYF
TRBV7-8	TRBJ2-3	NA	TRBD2	TGTGCCAGCAGCTTCGATAGCGGGAGCACAGATACGCAGTATTTT	CASSFDSGSTDTQYF
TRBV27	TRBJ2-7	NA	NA	TGTGCCAGCCCTCCCTCCTTCCCGGTAAGTGAGCAGTACTTC	CASPPSFPVSEQYF
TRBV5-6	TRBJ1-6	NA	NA	TGTGCCAGCAGCCCTGGTGGCCAGGGGACTTCACCCCTCCACTTT	CASSPGGQGTSPLHF
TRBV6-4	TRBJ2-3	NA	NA	TGTGCCAGCAGTGACTCGACTTCTAGCGGCACAGATACGCAGTATTTT	CASSDSTSSGTDTQYF
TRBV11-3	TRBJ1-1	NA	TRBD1	TGTGCCAGCAGCTCTACAGGGGAAACTGAAGCTTTCTTT	CASSSTGETEAFF
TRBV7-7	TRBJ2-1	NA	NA	TGTGCCAGCAGCCTAGGGGAGAGGGCGAGACATGAGCAGTTCTTC	CASSLGERARHEQFF
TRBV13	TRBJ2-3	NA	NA	TGTGCCAGCAGCTTAAACTTCGGCGGGTCCCCTTCGGATACGCAGTATTTT	CASSLNFGGSPSDTQYF
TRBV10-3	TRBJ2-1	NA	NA	TGTGCCATCAGTGACCGGGGAGACAGCTCCTACAATGAGCAGTTCTTC	CAISDRGDSSYNEQFF
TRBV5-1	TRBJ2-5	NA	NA	TGCGCCAGCAGCTTCTATAACAGGGAGAAAGAGACCCAGTACTTC	CASSFYNREKETQYF
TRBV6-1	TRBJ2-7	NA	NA	TGTGCCAGCAGTGAACTGGGCCAGGGTGCATCCTACGAGCAGTACTTC	CASSELGQGASYEQYF
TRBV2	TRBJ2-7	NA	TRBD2	TGTGCCAGCACCCCCCTAGCGGGAGAGAGTCGCGAGCAGTACTTC	CASTPLAGESREQYF
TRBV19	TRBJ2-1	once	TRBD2	TGTGCCAGTAGGGTAGGAGCGGGAGTCGACTATGAGCAGTTCTTC	CASRVGAGVDYEQFF
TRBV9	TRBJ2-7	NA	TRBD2	TGTGCCAGCAGCGTATCGGGAGGGAACTACGAGCAGTACTTC	CASSVSGGNYEQYF
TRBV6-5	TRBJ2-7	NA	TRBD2	TGTGCCAGCAGTTTACTAGCGGGAGGCGAGCAGTACTTC	CASSLLAGGEQYF
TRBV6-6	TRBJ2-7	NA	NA	TGTGCCAGCAGTTTTTCGGGGGAGCGGGCCTACGAGCAGTACTTC	CASSFSGERAYEQYF
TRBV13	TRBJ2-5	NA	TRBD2	TGTGCCAGCAGCTTAGTCTTGGATAGCGGGAGTAAGGAGACCCAGTACTTC	CASSLVLDSGSKETQYF
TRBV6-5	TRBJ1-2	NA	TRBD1	TGTGCCAGCAGTACTGGGGACAGGGCTGACTATGGCTACACCTTC	CASSTGDRADYGYTF
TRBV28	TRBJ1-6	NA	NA	TGTGCCAGCAGTTTCGGTTCACCCCTCCACTTT	CASSFGSPLHF
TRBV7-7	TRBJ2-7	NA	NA	TGTGCCAGACCTATCCCTCGCCAGCGACAGATCCACGGGGAGCAGTACTTC	CARPIPRQRQIHGEQYF
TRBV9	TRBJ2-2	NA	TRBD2	TGTGCCAGCAGCGTAGTTGCGGGAGGGCTTAACGGGGAGCTGTTTTTT	CASSVVAGGLNGELFF
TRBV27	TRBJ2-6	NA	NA	TGTGCCAGCAGTTTCATCGAGCCCTCTGGGGCCAACGTCCTGACTTTC	CASSFIEPSGANVLTF
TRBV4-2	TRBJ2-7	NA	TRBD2	TGTGCCAGCAGCCAAGAGGCGGGAGACGCGTACGAGCAGTACTTC	CASSQEAGDAYEQYF
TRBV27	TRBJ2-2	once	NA	TGTGCCAGCAAACAGGAAACCTGGACCGGGGAGCTGTTTTTT	CASKQETWTGELFF
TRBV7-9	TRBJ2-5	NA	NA	TGTGCGGCCGAGGACCTAGAGACCCAGTACTTC	CAAEDLETQYF
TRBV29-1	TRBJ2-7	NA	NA	TGCAGCGTTGGTACGTCGGGGGCCTACGAGCAGTACTTC	CSVGTSGAYEQYF
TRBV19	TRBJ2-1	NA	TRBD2	TGTGCCAGTAGTATAACTAGCGGGAGCATCAATGAGCAGTTCTTC	CASSITSGSINEQFF
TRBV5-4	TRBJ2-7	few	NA	TGTGCCAGCAGCCCGGATGGCGAAGAGCAGTACTTC	CASSPDGEEQYF
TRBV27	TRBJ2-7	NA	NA	TGTGCCAGCAGCGCGGGGGGACAGGGTGCCGAGCAGTACTTC	CASSAGGQGAEQYF